The sequence of this T cell receptor (beta chain) was determined in a study of blood T cell repertoires in COVID-19. TCRdb's table, derived via immunoSEQ multiplex PCR, lists solely in-frame clones and lacks some. The sample has 75,000 to 100,000 clones; more than 80% are singletons. The V gene end was trimmed by 0 bases and the J gene end by 8 bases; junction bases not matched to a gene: 2. This CDR3 has 15 residues. In germline, CDR1 is SGHRS, CDR2 YFSETQ. The receptor's source is an elderly woman with acute or convalescent COVID-19. The material sequenced was peripheral blood. V usage is TRBV5-1 and J usage is TRBJ1-6; 10 bases fit TRBD1. CDR3 protein: CASSLAGQGYSPLHF. The CDR3 DNA reads TGCGCCAGCAGCTTGGCGGGACAGGGGTATTCACCCCTCCACTTT.